The rows below give T cell receptor beta chains drawn from one sample of a study of cytomegalovirus exposure and HLA in healthy donors. Repertoires were generated with immunoSEQ multiplex PCR, while TCRdb's copy carries only in-frame clones and drops some. The table lists 150,000 to 200,000 clones, more than 60% of them singletons, with 7% in the top ten. The sequencing input was PBMCs. The receptors derive from a woman aged 40 to 50 in good health and CMV-seropositive. The CDR3 runs from the conserved cysteine through the conserved F or W. The order of the fields is J gene, D gene, clone size, V gene, CDR3 DNA, CDR3 protein. A D gene is named only where the DNA matches it firmly. Not every row has a clone size; where given, it reads once, few, many or a size class.

>TRBJ1-1|TRBD1|-|TRBV5-1
TGCGCCAGCAGCTTAATCAGGGGGCAAACTGAAGCTTTCTTT
CASSLIRGQTEAFF
>TRBJ2-2|-|-|TRBV19
TGTGCCTCTACGTCCGGGGGAGGCACCGGGGAGCTGTTTTTT
CASTSGGGTGELFF
>TRBJ1-5|TRBD1|once|TRBV5-5
TGTGCCAGCAGCTTGACTTGGTCCTTCAGGGGGAATAGCAATCAGCCCCAGCATTTT
CASSLTWSFRGNSNQPQHF
>TRBJ1-2|-|-|TRBV23-1
TGCGCCAGCAGTCTCATCTTGGTATTGCGATACGAAGCTAACTATGGCTACACCTTC
CASSLILVLRYEANYGYTF
>TRBJ1-5|TRBD1|-|TRBV6-6
TGTGCCAGCAGCCCGGAACAGGGGGTGGGTCAGCCCCAGCATTTT
CASSPEQGVGQPQHF
>TRBJ1-3|-|once|TRBV28
TGTGCCAGCAGACGACCCGCCCAGGGTCTCGGAAACACCATATATTTT
CASRRPAQGLGNTIYF
>TRBJ2-3|TRBD2|-|TRBV7-9
TGTGCCAGCAGGCGGGGGTATATGGATACGCAGTATTTT
CASRRGYMDTQYF
>TRBJ2-1|-|-|TRBV2
TGTGCCAGCAGTGAGGTCCTGGCGGGTACATATGAGCAGTTCTTC
CASSEVLAGTYEQFF
>TRBJ2-1|-|few|TRBV11-1
TGTGCCAGCAGCTCGACACTAGGCAGTGAGCAGTTCTTC
CASSSTLGSEQFF
>TRBJ1-4|-|-|TRBV7-2
TGTGCCAGCAGCTTAGCTGTACAGGGATTTAAACTGTTTTTT
CASSLAVQGFKLFF
>TRBJ1-5|TRBD1|-|TRBV10-3
TGTGCCATCAGTGAATCGCAAGAAGCACCGGGACAGGGACTTTATAGCAATCAGCCCCAGCATTTT
CAISESQEAPGQGLYSNQPQHF
>TRBJ2-5|-|few|TRBV7-9
TGTTCCAGCAGCTTATTCCAAGGTCGACTGCAAGAGACCCAGTACTTC
CSSSLFQGRLQETQYF
>TRBJ2-7|-|-|TRBV27
TGTCCCCCCGGGGGCGAGCAGTACTTC
CPPGGEQYF
>TRBJ2-3|-|-|TRBV7-6
TGTGCCAGCAGCTTAGTACCGTCTGGGGGGGCCACAGATACGCAGTATTTT
CASSLVPSGGATDTQYF
>TRBJ2-5|TRBD2|-|TRBV2
TGTGCCAGCAGTGGGGGGACTAGCGGGGGGATCAAGTACTTC
CASSGGTSGGIKYF
>TRBJ2-7|-|-|TRBV28
TGTGCCAGCAGGCAGGGTCGTTTTCCTACCTACGAGCAGTACTTC
CASRQGRFPTYEQYF
>TRBJ2-7|TRBD2|-|TRBV9
TGTGCCAGCAGCGTAGGGGGTCGTAGCGGGGGAGAGGAGCAGTACTTC
CASSVGGRSGGEEQYF
>TRBJ2-3|TRBD2|few|TRBV5-4
TGTGCCAGCAGCTCTAGCGGGGGGGGTACAGATACGCAGTATTTT
CASSSSGGGTDTQYF
>TRBJ1-1|-|-|TRBV7-8
TGTGCCAGCAGCTTAGCGCAGGCTTCGACCACTGAAGCTTTCTTT
CASSLAQASTTEAFF
>TRBJ2-5|-|-|TRBV2
TGTGCCAGCAGTGCCAGGTTTTGGGAGACCCAGTACTTC
CASSARFWETQYF
>TRBJ2-3|-|-|TRBV7-2
TGTGCCAGCAGCCCCCGGGATACGCAGTATTTT
CASSPRDTQYF
>TRBJ2-3|-|-|TRBV7-6
TGTGCCAGCAGCTTAGGGTTAGGGGAAAGCACAGATACGCAGTATTTT
CASSLGLGESTDTQYF
>TRBJ2-7|TRBD1|-|TRBV19
TGTGCCAGTAGCCTCGGTCGGGACAGTTCTTTCGAGCAGTACTTC
CASSLGRDSSFEQYF
>TRBJ2-2|TRBD1|-|TRBV30
TGTGCCTGGAGTGTAAGGGGGCGAACGGCCGGGGAGCTGTTTTTT
CAWSVRGRTAGELFF
>TRBJ1-1|-|-|TRBV7-2
TGTGCCAGCAGCGCAGGCTGGTCAGGCGGGACTGAAGCTTTCTTT
CASSAGWSGGTEAFF
>TRBJ2-1|-|-|TRBV19
TGTGCCAGTAGTATAGGGGGCGGGGTTAAAAATGAGCAGTTCTTC
CASSIGGGVKNEQFF
>TRBJ1-1|TRBD1|-|TRBV4-3
TGCGCCAGCAGCCAAGATGGGACAGTGATGAACACTGAAGCTTTCTTT
CASSQDGTVMNTEAFF
>TRBJ1-1|TRBD1|-|TRBV28
TGTGCCAGCAGCACAGGGGCTAGGGGGGTTGAAGCTTTCTTT
CASSTGARGVEAFF
>TRBJ2-1|TRBD2|-|TRBV7-2
TGTGCCAGCAGCTTAGTTCGCGCGGGGGGGCCGGATGAGCAGTTCTTC
CASSLVRAGGPDEQFF
>TRBJ2-1|TRBD2|-|TRBV27
TGTGCCAGCAGTTTAGAACTAGCGGAAATGGATGAGCAGTTCTTC
CASSLELAEMDEQFF
>TRBJ2-3|TRBD1|-|TRBV9
TGTGCCAGCAGCGCCCCCGGGACAGGGTTAGCAGATACGCAGTATTTT
CASSAPGTGLADTQYF
>TRBJ1-3|-|-|TRBV6-1
TGTGCCAGCAGTGTTAGAAACCAGGGCTTTGGAAACACCATATATTTT
CASSVRNQGFGNTIYF
>TRBJ1-2|-|few|TRBV18
TGTGCCAGCTCACCAGAGGAGGTCAGGGGTAACTATGGCTACACCTTC
CASSPEEVRGNYGYTF
>TRBJ2-7|-|-|TRBV5-1
TGCGCCAGCAGCCCCGGTATATACTACGAGCAGTACTTC
CASSPGIYYEQYF
>TRBJ2-1|TRBD1|-|TRBV5-5
TGTGCCAGCAGCTTGACGGGACAGGGATGGGTCGAGCAGTTCTTC
CASSLTGQGWVEQFF
>TRBJ1-1|-|-|TRBV18
TGTGCCAGCTCACCATCAGCAGGTGAAGCTTTCTTT
CASSPSAGEAFF
>TRBJ1-2|-|-|TRBV28
TGTGCCAGCAGACCCACAGGGTTTGGCTACACCTTC
CASRPTGFGYTF
>TRBJ1-3|-|-|TRBV13
TGTGCCAGCAGCAGACTACAAGGGAGCTCTGGAAACACCATATATTTT
CASSRLQGSSGNTIYF
>TRBJ2-3|TRBD2|-|TRBV11-2
TGTGCCAGCAGCTTAGGGGCGGGGGTAGATACGCAGTATTTT
CASSLGAGVDTQYF
>TRBJ1-4|-|-|TRBV9
TGTGCCAGCAGCGTAGTAGAAACAGGGCCAACTAATGAAAAACTGTTTTTT
CASSVVETGPTNEKLFF
>TRBJ1-2|-|-|TRBV5-4
TGTGCCAGCAGCTCGATTTTGCAGGATAGTTATGGCTACACCTTC
CASSSILQDSYGYTF
>TRBJ1-3|TRBD1|once|TRBV5-1
TGCGCCAGCAGCTTGGAAGGACAGGGTCGAAACACCATATATTTT
CASSLEGQGRNTIYF
>TRBJ1-6|-|-|TRBV30
TGTGCCTGGAGGCACGCTCAGGGGAAGGATAATTCACCCCTCCACTTT
CAWRHAQGKDNSPLHF
>TRBJ1-4|TRBD1|-|TRBV4-1
TGCGCCAGCAGCCACGCTACCGGGACAGGGCCCGAAAAACTGTTTTTT
CASSHATGTGPEKLFF
>TRBJ2-3|-|-|TRBV4-3
TGCGCCAGCAGCCAAGAATCTCAAGGCTTGCGGGATACGCAGTATTTT
CASSQESQGLRDTQYF
>TRBJ1-4|TRBD1|-|TRBV5-1
TGCGCCAGCAGCGTAACACAGGGGGGCAATGAAAAACTGTTTTTT
CASSVTQGGNEKLFF
>TRBJ2-2|-|-|TRBV18
TGTGCCAGCTCACGAACAGACAGGCGTAGCACCGGGGAGCTGTTTTTT
CASSRTDRRSTGELFF
>TRBJ2-3|TRBD1|-|TRBV28
TGTGCCAGCAGCTCGACAGGGCCCGCCACAGATACGCAGTATTTT
CASSSTGPATDTQYF
>TRBJ1-5|-|once|TRBV5-1
TGCGCCAGCAGCTTGGATGGAGGGTGGGATCAGCCCCAGCATTTT
CASSLDGGWDQPQHF
>TRBJ1-4|TRBD1|-|TRBV28
TGTGCCAGCAGTATCTGGACAGGGGGCCGGATTGAAAAACTGTTTTTT
CASSIWTGGRIEKLFF
>TRBJ1-2|-|-|TRBV5-5
TGTGCCAGCAGCTTGACAGGGCCCTATGGCTACACCTTC
CASSLTGPYGYTF
>TRBJ1-2|-|-|TRBV15
TGTGCCACCAGTCTACTTTCCGGGACTACTAACTATGGCTACACCTTC
CATSLLSGTTNYGYTF
>TRBJ2-2|-|-|TRBV7-2
TGTGCCAGCAGCTTATGGGCAAGCAGGAGGGGCACCGGGGAGCTGTTTTTT
CASSLWASRRGTGELFF
>TRBJ1-1|-|-|TRBV19
TGTGCCAGTAGTACCAGGGTTGGGAACACTGAAGCTTTCTTT
CASSTRVGNTEAFF
>TRBJ1-6|-|-|TRBV6-5
TGTGCCACCATCTATAATTCACCCCTCCACTTT
CATIYNSPLHF
>TRBJ1-3|-|-|TRBV7-9
TGTGCCAGCAGTCCTAAAGGTTTAAAGGGCGGACTTGGAAACACCATATATTTT
CASSPKGLKGGLGNTIYF
>TRBJ2-7|TRBD1|-|TRBV7-9
TGTGCCAGCAGCTTCGGGACAGGGGGCGACGAGCAGTACTTC
CASSFGTGGDEQYF
>TRBJ2-7|TRBD1|-|TRBV5-4
TGTGCCAGCAGCCGGCCCGGGACAGAGACTTACGAGCAGTACTTC
CASSRPGTETYEQYF
>TRBJ2-5|TRBD2|-|TRBV5-1
TGCGCCAGCAGCTCCGTAGCGGGGTCGGAGACCCAGTACTTC
CASSSVAGSETQYF
>TRBJ2-2|TRBD1|-|TRBV7-2
TGTGCCAGCAGTCCTGACAGGGTGAACACCGGGGAGCTGTTTTTT
CASSPDRVNTGELFF